This passage covers 10 T cell receptor beta chains from one sample sequenced in a study of regulatory T cells in long-lasting Graves disease. Relying on iRepertoire HTBI primers and Arm-PCR of CDR3 regions, the team built TCR beta libraries. TCRdb reanalysed the multiplex PCR reads using MiXCR and keeps one entry per CDR3 protein. Of roughly 510,000 distinct CDR3 sequences listed, 16% are singletons. Stated time point: newly diagnosed GD, antithyroid drugs for less than 3 months. With RNA extracted from PBMCs as input, the TCR library was made. The same specimen was also included in a second study, on T cells in Graves' hyperthyroidism and ophthalmopathy.

Sequencing was performed on peripheral blood mononuclear cells (PBMCs), taken at new diagnosis, from a patient treated with antithyroid drugs. The source is a man younger than 30 with Graves disease.

This clonotype was recorded a few times. The DNA of the CDR3 is TGTGCCAGCAGCTTAGGCCTACAAGACTTTCAGTTCTTC. Translating it yields CASSLGLQDFQFF. The rearrangement joins TRBV7-2 to TRBJ2-1, with D unresolved. Germline-derived CDR1 and CDR2 are SGHTA and FQGNSA. V was cut by 1 base and J by 13 bases, with 14 bases left in between. The length of the CDR3 is 13 residues. Full variable domain (remainder filled in from reference TRBV7-2 and TRBJ2-1): GAGVSQSPSNKVTEKGKDVELRCDPISGHTALYWYRQSLGQGLEFLIYFQGNSAPDKSGLPSDRFSAERTGGSVSTLTIQRTQQEDSAVYLCASSLGLQDFQFFGPGTRLTVL.

As for this clonotype: One base away lies a much larger clone, so this may be a sequencing read error. The rearrangement joins TRBV30 to TRBJ2-1; D gene uncertain. Germline-derived CDR1 and CDR2 are GTSNPN and SVGIG (reference sequence). Trimming took 5 bases from V and 8 from J, leaving 13 bases between them. The CDR3 spans 12 residues. CDR3 sequence: CAWEQVYDEQFF. CDR3 bases: TGTGCCTGGGAGCAGGTTTACGATGAGCAGTTCTTC.

This clonotype was found many times. This sequence joins TRBV18 and TRBJ1-6; unclear D gene. The CDR3 has 13 residues. V gave up 4 bases and J gave up 8 bases, with 9 bases separating them. Germline V gives CDR1 KGHSH, CDR2 LQKENI. Here the CDR3 DNA reads TGTGCCAGCTCACGCACATATGATTCACCCCTCCACTTT. Its protein is CASSRTYDSPLHF. Using reference TRBV18 and TRBJ1-6 for the parts outside the CDR3, the full variable domain is NAGVMQNPRHLVRRRGQEARLRCSPMKGHSHVYWYRQLPEEGLKFMVYLQKENIIDESGMPKERFSAEFPKEGPSILRIQQVVRGDSAAYFCASSRTYDSPLHFGNGTRLTVT.

Regarding this clonotype: A junction end diverges from the germline sequence, so it may reflect a read error. The chain joins TRBV7-7 to TRBJ2-7; TRBD2 matches 11 bases. With the DNA end fitting TRBJ2-1 better, the J assignment may be wrong. CDR3 length: 17 amino acids. Germline loops: CDR1 SSHAT, CDR2 FNYEAQ (reference sequence). The CDR3 here is CASSLGLAGGLLNEQFF. CDR3 nucleotides: TGTGCTAGCAGCTTAGGGCTAGCGGGAGGACTGTTGAATGAGCAGTTCTTC.

This clonotype was seen repeatedly, ten times or more. This sequence may be a read error, since a much larger clone differs from it by one base. The rearrangement links TRBV6-1 to TRBJ2-6; D not certain. Germline V gives CDR1 MNHNS, CDR2 SASEGT. This CDR3 has 12 amino acids. V lost 7 bases and J lost 0, with 1 base in between. CDR3 DNA: TGTGCCAGCAACTCTGGGGCCAACGTCCTGACTTTC. This gives the protein CASNSGANVLTF.

The rearrangement links TRBV9 to TRBJ2-7; 11 bases are shared with TRBD2. Germline-derived CDR1 and CDR2 are SGDLS and YYNGEE. The CDR3 is 14 amino acids. Losses at the gene ends were 4 bases for V and 7 bases for J; bases not matched to a gene: 7. The CDR3 here is CASSSSGRPREQYF. The CDR3 DNA reads as TGTGCCAGCAGCTCTAGCGGGAGGCCACGGGAGCAGTACTTC.

This clonotype occurred many times. The CDR3 loop is CASTPLQGTPGSYEQYF. DNA of the CDR3: TGTGCCAGCACCCCTCTCCAAGGGACTCCGGGCTCCTACGAGCAGTACTTC. V is TRBV27 and J is TRBJ2-7; D is perhaps TRBD2 (6 bases). V shed 7 bases and J shed 0 bases, with 22 bases lying between them. This CDR3 is 17 amino acids long. Germline V lookup: CDR1 MNHEY, CDR2 SMNVEV (reference sequence).

This clonotype was detected ten times or more. The rearrangement joins TRBV2 to TRBJ2-7, with a tentative D call TRBD2 (6 bases). The V end lost 1 base, the J end lost 9 bases, and 13 bases lay between the germline ends. This CDR3 has 13 residues. Per the germline V gene, CDR1 is SNHLY and CDR2 is FYNNEI. CDR3 loop: CASSEVLNGGQYF. Written as DNA, the CDR3 is TGTGCCAGCAGTGAAGTACTCAACGGGGGGCAGTACTTC.

A note on this clonotype: Because it lacks the conserved phenylalanine or tryptophan at the end, this CDR3 is likely a read error. The gene calls are TRBV5-1 and TRBJ1-1; D not certain. The CDR3 spans 12 residues. V lost 5 bases and J 3 bases, leaving 8 bases between the germline ends. Germline values: CDR1 SGHRS, CDR2 YFSETQ. The CDR3 bases are TGCGCCAGCAGAGAAAAGGACACTGAAGCTTTCCTT. Residues: CASREKDTEAFL.

At least ten counts were recorded for this clonotype. This CDR3 reads CASSPADRGKETQYF. CDR3 coding DNA: TGTGCCAGCAGCCCGGCGGACAGGGGAAAAGAGACCCAGTACTTC. V gene TRBV5-6 combines with J gene TRBJ2-5; 9 bases agree with TRBD1. CDR1 and CDR2 (germline): SGHDT, YYEEEE. The CDR3 loop spans 15 amino acids. V gave up 4 bases and J gave up 3 bases; unmatched junction bases: 7.